The 22 T cell receptor beta chains below were found in one sample sequenced in a study of graft-versus-host responses after intestinal transplantation. Sequencing used immunoSEQ multiplex PCR; TCRdb keeps in-frame clones, though not all of them. The sample gives around 7,700 clones, about three quarters of which show up once; 9.5% to 15% is in the top ten. Graft-derived tissue was subjected to processing to liberate intraepithelial and lamina propria lymphocytes. The sample here was ileum tissue, taken 226 days after intestinal transplant. The receptors derive from a human patient who received an intestinal transplant, so some T cells may come from the graft donor.

The J gene is TRBJ1-2, the V gene TRBV6-1, with 8 bases aligning to TRBD1. Unmatched junction bases numbered 0, after V lost 1 base and J lost 5 bases. The CDR3 totals 13 residues. Germline V gene sequence: CDR1 MNHNS, CDR2 SASEGT. The CDR3 region has the DNA TGTGCCAGCAGTGAAGGGACAGGGTATGGCTACACCTTC. Protein: CASSEGTGYGYTF.

The chain carries TRBV4-1 and TRBJ2-2; no definite D call. Looked up from germline, CDR1 is MGHRA and CDR2 is YSYEKL. V lost 0 bases and J 8 bases, leaving 4 bases between the germline ends. The CDR3 is 12 amino acids. The CDR3 region is CASSQDRGELFF. The CDR3 DNA reads TGCGCCAGCAGCCAAGATCGGGGGGAGCTGTTTTTT.

The gene calls are TRBV5-1 and TRBJ1-6; the match to TRBD1 covers 8 bases. This CDR3 is built from 15 residues. CDR1 and CDR2 (germline): SGHRS, YFSETQ. Trimming took 0 bases from V and 6 from J; bases not matched to a gene: 2. CDR3 nucleotide sequence: TGCGCCAGCAGCTTGGGGGGACAGGTTAATTCACCCCTCCACTTT. Amino acids: CASSLGGQVNSPLHF. Complete variable domain (other parts from reference TRBV5-1 and TRBJ1-6): KAGVTQTPRYLIKTRGQQVTLSCSPISGHRSVSWYQQTPGQGLQFLFEYFSETQRNKGNFPGRFSGRQFSNSRSEMNVSTLELGDSALYLCASSLGGQVNSPLHFGNGTRLTVT.

This clone has a single count. The chain carries TRBV7-6 and TRBJ2-1, with 10 positions matching TRBD1. Per germline, CDR1 SGHVS and CDR2 FNYEAQ. The length of the CDR3 is 16 residues. V was pared by 4 bases and J by 1 base, with 4 bases of the junction left unmatched. The CDR3 DNA sequence: TGTGCCAGCAGCTCCCGACAGGGGGCATCCTACAATGAGCAGTTCTTC. It encodes CASSSRQGASYNEQFF.

The chain links TRBV7-9 to TRBJ1-1, with D perhaps TRBD1 (5 bases). The CDR3 totals 14 residues. Germline CDR1 SEHNR, CDR2 FQNEAQ (reference sequence). Deletions cut 3 bases from V and 0 bases from J, with 8 bases between. In DNA form, the CDR3 reads TGTGCCAGCAGCTTCGACAGTCTGAACACTGAAGCTTTCTTT. This sequence encodes CASSFDSLNTEAFF. The whole variable domain, remainder taken from reference TRBV7-9 and TRBJ1-1, is DTGVSQNPRHKITKRGQNVTFRCDPISEHNRLYWYRQTLGQGPEFLTYFQNEAQLEKSRLLSDRFSAERPKGSFSTLEIQRTEQGDSAMYLCASSFDSLNTEAFFGQGTRLTVV.

V is TRBV25-1 and J is TRBJ1-1; maybe TRBD1 (5 bases). The germline V gene has CDR1 MGHDK and CDR2 SYGVNS. The CDR3 covers 16 residues. Trimming removed 1 base at V and 2 bases at J, with 14 bases between. CDR3 in amino acids: CASSESGTEPNTEAFF. CDR3 nucleotides: TGTGCCAGCAGTGAATCGGGGACTGAACCTAACACTGAAGCTTTCTTT. The full variable domain, its missing parts supplied by reference TRBV25-1 and TRBJ1-1, is EADIYQTPRYLVIGTGKKITLECSQTMGHDKMYWYQQDPGMELHLIHYSYGVNSTEKGDLSSESTVSRIRTEHFPLTLESARPSHTSQYLCASSESGTEPNTEAFFGQGTRLTVV.

The chain joins TRBV6-5 to TRBJ2-7; TRBD1 matches at 7 bases. Germline assignment: CDR1 MNHEY and CDR2 SVGAGI. The V gene end was trimmed by 6 bases and the J gene end by 1 base; junction bases not matched to a gene: 3. This CDR3 region has 13 residues. CDR3 sequence: CASRNRGSYEQYF. The CDR3 nucleotides read TGTGCCAGCAGAAACAGGGGATCCTACGAGCAGTACTTC.

This clone appeared once. The V call is TRBV4-1, the J call TRBJ2-7, with 8 bases lining up with TRBD2. Germline CDR1 and CDR2: MGHRA and YSYEKL. V lost 2 bases and J lost 3; bases outside the gene matches: 6. This CDR3 is built from 15 residues. CDR3 loop: CASSQTTSGDYEQYF. In DNA form, the CDR3 reads TGCGCCAGCAGCCAAACAACTAGCGGCGACTACGAGCAGTACTTC.

A few counts support this clone. The rearrangement uses TRBV27 and TRBJ2-7; 8 bases map to TRBD1. J was trimmed by 3 bases and V by 6 bases; bases with no gene match: 10. CDR3 length equals 15 residues. Germline V lookup: CDR1 MNHEY, CDR2 SMNVEV (reference sequence). Here the CDR3 reads CASSPVPGTGYEQYF. CDR3 in DNA: TGTGCCAGCAGCCCAGTCCCCGGGACAGGCTACGAGCAGTACTTC.

This rearrangement joins TRBV13 to TRBJ1-1, with TRBD1 matching 9 bases. The junction had 11 bases not matched to a gene; V was cut back by 5 bases and J by 1 base. Germline-derived CDR1 and CDR2 are PRHDT and FYEKMQ (reference sequence). CDR3 length: 17 residues. In DNA, the CDR3 is TGTGCCAGCAGCCCCGACAGGGGGGCGGTCACGAACACTGAAGCTTTCTTT. It specifies CASSPDRGAVTNTEAFF.

V and J are TRBV2 and TRBJ1-2; D unclear. The V end lost 6 bases, the J end lost 5 bases, and 16 bases lay between the germline ends. This CDR3 spans 14 amino acids. Germline V gives CDR1 SNHLY, CDR2 FYNNEI. The CDR3 region has the DNA TGTGCCAGCAGGGCCGTGGGGAGCGGATATGGCTACACCTTC. It specifies CASRAVGSGYGYTF.

To note about this clone: This sample includes further DNA sequences coding for the same CDR3. The V gene is TRBV13, the J gene TRBJ1-1, with 8 bases identical to TRBD1. The CDR3 runs to 15 residues. V lost 2 bases and J lost 5; bases outside the gene matches: 7. The germline gives CDR1 PRHDT, CDR2 FYEKMQ (reference sequence). The CDR3 protein is CASSLHQGAITEAFF. The DNA for the CDR3 is TGTGCCAGCAGCTTACATCAGGGGGCTATAACTGAAGCTTTCTTT.

The rearrangement links TRBV2 to TRBJ2-1, with D hard to call. The CDR3 has 13 residues. The germline V and J ends were trimmed by 9 bases and 2 bases, with 11 bases remaining between them. Germline CDR1 is SNHLY and CDR2 is FYNNEI. The DNA of the CDR3 is TGTGCCAGGAGGTCCGGCCCCTACAATGAGCAGTTCTTC. It is translated as CARRSGPYNEQFF.

The chain has TRBV6-5 and TRBJ1-1, with D tentatively TRBD1 (6 bases). V was shortened by 2 bases and J by 1 base, with 8 bases between the two germline ends. Germline CDR1 and CDR2: MNHEY and SVGAGI. This CDR3 comprises 14 residues. CDR3 nucleotide sequence: TGTGCCAGCAGTTACAGGGGGTCGAACACTGAAGCTTTCTTT. Translation gives CASSYRGSNTEAFF.

Here the CDR3 reads CASSIEAGGAGETQYF. CDR3 sequence (DNA): TGTGCCAGCAGTATTGAGGCCGGGGGGGCAGGAGAGACCCAGTACTTC. The genes are TRBV5-8 and TRBJ2-5, with 8 bases matching TRBD2. Per the germline V gene, CDR1 is SGHTS and CDR2 is YDEGEE. The ends lost 5 bases at V and 4 bases at J; junction bases unmatched: 13. The CDR3 consists of 16 residues.

The rearrangement links TRBV4-1 to TRBJ1-3; tentatively, D is TRBD1 (6 bases). Per the germline V gene, CDR1 is MGHRA and CDR2 is YSYEKL. Trimming removed 4 bases from V and 5 bases from J, with 15 bases in between. The CDR3 covers 15 residues. Here the CDR3 DNA reads TGCGCCAGCAGCCCGACGTCCCGGGACAGAAACACCATATATTTT. This sequence encodes CASSPTSRDRNTIYF.

The chain carries TRBV6-5 and TRBJ2-5; 9 bases align to TRBD2. The V gene end was trimmed by 6 bases and the J gene end by 3 bases; junction bases not matched to a gene: 5. CDR1 is MNHEY, CDR2 SVGAGI, per germline. The CDR3 runs to 14 residues. The CDR3 sequence is CASRTLAGKETQYF. CDR3 coding DNA: TGTGCCAGCAGAACCCTAGCGGGGAAAGAGACCCAGTACTTC.

The rearrangement uses TRBV2 and TRBJ2-5; 7 bases fit TRBD2. After removal of 0 bases from V and 9 bases from J, the junction contained 13 bases not matched to a gene. The V gene's germline CDR1 is SNHLY and CDR2 FYNNEI. This CDR3 has 16 amino acids. The CDR3 here is CASSEAGRADRGAQYF. DNA of the CDR3: TGTGCCAGCAGTGAAGCTGGAAGGGCGGACCGGGGGGCCCAGTACTTC.

J is TRBJ1-2 and V is TRBV30; 9 bases align to TRBD1. The CDR3 runs 11 residues. The J segment lost 8 bases and the V segment lost 5 bases, leaving 3 bases of the junction unmatched. Germline assignment: CDR1 GTSNPN and CDR2 SVGIG (reference sequence). CDR3 sequence (DNA): TGTGCCTGGGACAGGGGGATCGGCTACACCTTC. This codes for CAWDRGIGYTF. Together with reference TRBV30 and TRBJ1-2, the CDR3 gives the full variable domain: SQTIHQWPATLVQPVGSPLSLECTVEGTSNPNLYWYRQAAGRGLQLLFYSVGIGQISSEVPQNLSASRPQDRQFILSSKKLLLSDSGFYLCAWDRGIGYTFGSGTRLTVV.

The V call is TRBV7-9, the J call TRBJ2-2; TRBD2 aligns across 11 bases. This CDR3 contains 17 residues. Per germline, CDR1 SEHNR and CDR2 FQNEAQ (reference sequence). V lost 3 bases, J lost 2 bases, and 5 bases stayed unmatched. CDR3 amino acids: CASSFQTSGSNTGELFF. CDR3 bases: TGTGCCAGCAGCTTTCAAACTAGCGGGAGTAACACCGGGGAGCTGTTTTTT.

The rearrangement uses TRBV27 and TRBJ1-4; D is possibly TRBD1 (6 bases). Germline assignment: CDR1 MNHEY and CDR2 SMNVEV (reference sequence). The CDR3 runs to 17 residues. V was clipped by 0 bases and J by 3 bases, with 14 bases between them. The CDR3 region is CASSLSYPRQANEKLFF. CDR3 in DNA: TGTGCCAGCAGTTTATCCTACCCCCGACAGGCTAATGAAAAACTGTTTTTT. Complete variable domain (other parts from reference TRBV27 and TRBJ1-4): EAQVTQNPRYLITVTGKKLTVTCSQNMNHEYMSWYRQDPGLGLRQIYYSMNVEVTDKGDVPEGYKVSRKEKRNFPLILESPSPNQTSLYFCASSLSYPRQANEKLFFGSGTQLSVL.

V is TRBV6-5 and J is TRBJ2-1; possibly TRBD2 for D (6 bases). V shed 0 bases and J shed 2 bases, with 8 bases lying between them. CDR1 MNHEY and CDR2 SVGAGI come from the germline V gene. This CDR3 has 15 amino acids. This CDR3 is CASSYSEGTYNEQFF. The DNA of the CDR3 is TGTGCCAGCAGTTACTCGGAGGGGACCTACAATGAGCAGTTCTTC.